This TCR beta chain was observed in a study of cytomegalovirus exposure and HLA in healthy donors. Notes on the study in general: Data from an earlier analysis indicated that most TCR beta V segments were productive either about 90% or about 30% of the time.

Healthy donors of bone marrow made up the group. PCR amplification relied on 60 Vbeta primers (plus 13 Jbeta primers). The method was immunoSEQ multiplex PCR; TCRdb's version includes in-frame clones alone and lacks a portion of them. The data show about 110,000 clones, around 82% seen once. Turning to this clone: Its antigen is as yet unknown.

V was pared by 4 bases and J by 8 bases, with 5 bases of the junction left unmatched. The length of the CDR3 is 14 residues. Germline CDR1 is SNHLY and CDR2 is FYNNEI. The TCR was taken from a middle-aged man in good health and CMV-seronegative. Sequencing input: PBMCs. This chain connects TRBV2 to TRBJ1-4, with 9 bases that match TRBD1. CDR3 DNA: TGTGCCAGCAGTGGGGGACAGGGATGGGAAAAACTGTTTTTT. It translates to CASSGGQGWEKLFF.